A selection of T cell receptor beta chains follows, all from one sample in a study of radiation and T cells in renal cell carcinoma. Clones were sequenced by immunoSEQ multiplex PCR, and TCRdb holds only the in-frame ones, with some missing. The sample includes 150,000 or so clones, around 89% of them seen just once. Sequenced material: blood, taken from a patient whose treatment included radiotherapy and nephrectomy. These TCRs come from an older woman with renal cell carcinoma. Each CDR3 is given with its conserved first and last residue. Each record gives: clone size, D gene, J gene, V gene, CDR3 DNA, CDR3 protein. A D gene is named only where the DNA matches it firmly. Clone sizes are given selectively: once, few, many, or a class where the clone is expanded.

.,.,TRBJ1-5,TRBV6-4,TGTGCCAGCAGTGCCCCGACAGGTTATAGCAATCAGCCCCAGCATTTT,CASSAPTGYSNQPQHF
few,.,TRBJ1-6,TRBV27,TGTGCCAGCAGTTTCATTGATTTACCCCTCCACTTT,CASSFIDLPLHF
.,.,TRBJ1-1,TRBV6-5,TGTGCCAGCAGTTTGGCGAACACTGAAGCTTTCTTT,CASSLANTEAFF
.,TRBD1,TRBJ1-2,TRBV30,TGTGCCTGGAGTGTACGACAGGGAGGGAGAGGCTACACCTTC,CAWSVRQGGRGYTF
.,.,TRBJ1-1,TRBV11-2,TGTGCCAGCAGCTTAGAGGTAGGGTGGACTGAAGCTTTCTTT,CASSLEVGWTEAFF
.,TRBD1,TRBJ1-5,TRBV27,TGTGCCAGCAGGAGGACAGGGGGCCAACAGCCCCAGCATTTT,CASRRTGGQQPQHF
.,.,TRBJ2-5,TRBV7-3,TGTGCCAGCAGCGGGGCCGGGAAGACCCAGTACTTC,CASSGAGKTQYF
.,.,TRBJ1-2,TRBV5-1,TGCGCCAGCAGCTTAGGGGCGGTCTATGGCTACACCTTC,CASSLGAVYGYTF
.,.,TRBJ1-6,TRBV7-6,TGTGCCAGCAGCTTAGGTCTTTCGAGGCAGTCGAATTCACCCCTCCACTTT,CASSLGLSRQSNSPLHF
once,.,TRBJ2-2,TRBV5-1,TGCGCCAGCAGCTTGAACGGTAACACCGGGGAGCTGTTTTTT,CASSLNGNTGELFF
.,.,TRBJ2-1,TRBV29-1,TGCAGCGTTGAAACTAGCCCCGGTGAGCAGTTCTTC,CSVETSPGEQFF
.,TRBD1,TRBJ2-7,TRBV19,TGTGCCAGTAGTCTTGACAGGGGACGGACCTACGAGCAGTACTTC,CASSLDRGRTYEQYF
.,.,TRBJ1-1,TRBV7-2,TGTGCCAGCAGCTTCAAGGGCGCGGGTACTGAAGCTTTCTTT,CASSFKGAGTEAFF
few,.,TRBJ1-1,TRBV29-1,TGCAGCGGACGGCAGTGGCTGAACACTGAAGCTTTCTTT,CSGRQWLNTEAFF
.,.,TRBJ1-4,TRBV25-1,TGTGCCAGCAGTGGGATAGGGGGTGAAAAACTGTTTTTT,CASSGIGGEKLFF
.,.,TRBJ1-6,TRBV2,TGTGCCAGCAGTGAACGGGCCGGAGGGGATTCACCCCTCCACTTT,CASSERAGGDSPLHF
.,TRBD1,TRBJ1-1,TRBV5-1,TGCGCCAGCAGACAGAGGACAGGGACCACTGAAGCTTTCTTT,CASRQRTGTTEAFF
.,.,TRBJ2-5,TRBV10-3,TGTGCCATCAGTGAGTCGGTTGTAGCCGAGGGCGAACGTGGGGGGACCCAGTACTTC,CAISESVVAEGERGGTQYF
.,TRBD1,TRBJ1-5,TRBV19,TGTGCCAGTATCGAAAGACAGGGATTGAATTTGGGCAATCAGCCCCAGCATTTT,CASIERQGLNLGNQPQHF
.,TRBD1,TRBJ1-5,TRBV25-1,TGTGCCAGCAGAGCGACAGGGTTAAATCAGCCCCAGCATTTT,CASRATGLNQPQHF
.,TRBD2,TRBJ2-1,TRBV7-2,TGTGCCAGCAGCTTAGCAGACGGGGGGGCAGACAATGAGCAGTTCTTC,CASSLADGGADNEQFF
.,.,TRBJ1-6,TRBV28,TGTGCCAGCAGCCCCCAGTCGGGGCATAATTCACCCCTCCACTTT,CASSPQSGHNSPLHF
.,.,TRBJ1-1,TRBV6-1,TGTGCCAGCAGGGAGAGGGATCCGAACACTGAAGCTTTCTTT,CASRERDPNTEAFF
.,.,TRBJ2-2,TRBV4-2,TGTGCCAGCAGCATTGATAGCACCGGGGAGCTGTTTTTT,CASSIDSTGELFF
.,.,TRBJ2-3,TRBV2,TGTGCCAGCAGGGAGTCCCCTACAGGGATCGGAGATACGCAGTATTTT,CASRESPTGIGDTQYF
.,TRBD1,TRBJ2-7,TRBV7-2,TGTGCCAGCAGCTTAGAAGGGACAGGGGAGGGTGAGCAGTACTTC,CASSLEGTGEGEQYF
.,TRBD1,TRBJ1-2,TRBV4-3,TGCGCCAGCAGCCAACCAGGGGGCGGCTATGGCTACACCTTC,CASSQPGGGYGYTF
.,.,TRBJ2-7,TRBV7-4,TGTGCCAGCAGCTACCACAGGGTAAGCTACGAGCAGTACTTC,CASSYHRVSYEQYF
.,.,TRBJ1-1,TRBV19,TGTGCCAGTAGTGCCACCGGGGGGGCGAGGAGCACTGAAGCTTTCTTT,CASSATGGARSTEAFF
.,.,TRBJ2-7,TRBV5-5,TGTGCCAGCAGCTCCTTTGGGCCCTCCTACGAGCAGTACTTC,CASSSFGPSYEQYF
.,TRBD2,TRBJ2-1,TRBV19,TGTGCCAGTAGACGGAGCGGGGGTTACTCCTACAATGAGCAGTTCTTC,CASRRSGGYSYNEQFF
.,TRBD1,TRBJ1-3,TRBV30,TGTGCCTGGAATAGAGGGGACAGCTCTGGAAACACCATATATTTT,CAWNRGDSSGNTIYF
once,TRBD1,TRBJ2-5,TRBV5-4,TGTGCCAGCAGCTTCGTGGGACAGGGTGAGACCCAGTACTTC,CASSFVGQGETQYF
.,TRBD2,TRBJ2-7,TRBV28,TGTGCCAGCAGTTTGGGAGGGGCCTCTCGGGAGCAGTACTTC,CASSLGGASREQYF
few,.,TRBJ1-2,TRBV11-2,TGTGCCAGCAGCTTAGGAGCCCATATTGGCTACACCTTC,CASSLGAHIGYTF
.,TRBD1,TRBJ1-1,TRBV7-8,TGTGCCAGCAGCTTAGGGGCCCAGGGGGGCACTGAAGCTTTCTTT,CASSLGAQGGTEAFF
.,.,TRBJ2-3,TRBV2,TGTGCCAGCAGCAACGGACTTACAGATACGCAGTATTTT,CASSNGLTDTQYF
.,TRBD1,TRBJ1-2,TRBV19,TGTGCCAGTACCCGGACAGGGAATAACTATGGCTACACCTTC,CASTRTGNNYGYTF
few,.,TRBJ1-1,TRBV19,TGTGCCAGTAGTACTAAGGGGCCGGGACACTATCTCGCTCTGAACACTGAAGCTTTCTTT,CASSTKGPGHYLALNTEAFF
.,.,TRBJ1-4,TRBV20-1,TGCAGTGCCGTCGAGGGTGAAAAACTGTTTTTT,CSAVEGEKLFF
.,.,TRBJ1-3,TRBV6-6,TGTGCCAGCAGTTTACAGGGAACTGGAAACACCATATATTTT,CASSLQGTGNTIYF
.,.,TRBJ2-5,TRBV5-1,TGCGCCAGCAGCTTGGTCGGCACCAACCAAGAGACCCAGTACTTC,CASSLVGTNQETQYF
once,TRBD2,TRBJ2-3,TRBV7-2,TGTGCCAGCAGCTGGCTAGCGGGGGGGAGCACAGATACGCAGTATTTT,CASSWLAGGSTDTQYF
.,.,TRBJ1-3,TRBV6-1,TGTGCCAGCAGTGCGAACTTGGACTCTGGAAACACCATATATTTT,CASSANLDSGNTIYF
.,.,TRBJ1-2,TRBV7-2,TGTGCCAGCAGCTTAGTATTCCAGGGTATCTCGGGCTACACCTTC,CASSLVFQGISGYTF
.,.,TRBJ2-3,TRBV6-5,TGTGCCAGCAGTTCTAGTGGGGGCCCGCAGAATACGCAGTATTTT,CASSSSGGPQNTQYF
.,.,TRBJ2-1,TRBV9,TGTGCCAGCAGCGTATATTCGGACACGACTGTTTTTGAGCCGTTCTTC,CASSVYSDTTVFEPFF
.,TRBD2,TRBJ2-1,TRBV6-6,TGTGCCAGCACCCCCGGAGCGGGGGGACTTCGGGATGAGCAGTTCTTC,CASTPGAGGLRDEQFF
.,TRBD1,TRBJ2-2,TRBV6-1,TGTGCCAGCTTCGGACAGGACAGTCTCGACCGGGAGCTGTTTTTT,CASFGQDSLDRELFF
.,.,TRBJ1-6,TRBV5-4,TGTGCCAGCAGCTTGGACAGGGTGGGAAATTCACCCCTCCACTTT,CASSLDRVGNSPLHF
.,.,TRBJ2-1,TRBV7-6,TGTGCCAGCAGCTTAGGGGACTTTGATGAGCAGTTCTTC,CASSLGDFDEQFF
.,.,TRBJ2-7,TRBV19,TGTGCCAGTAGAGGGGGTATGGGACTCGCCTACGAGCAGTACTTC,CASRGGMGLAYEQYF
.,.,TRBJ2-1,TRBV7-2,TGTGCCAGCAGCTCATACCAGGGGGGTATGGAGAATTTCTATGAGCAGTTCTTC,CASSSYQGGMENFYEQFF
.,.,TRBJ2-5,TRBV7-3,TGTGCCAGCAGCTTAAAAGGGGGGGAGACCCAGTACTTC,CASSLKGGETQYF
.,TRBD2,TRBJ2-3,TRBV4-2,TGTGCCAGCAGCCAAGATCCTAGCGGGGATAGCACAGATACGCAGTATTTT,CASSQDPSGDSTDTQYF
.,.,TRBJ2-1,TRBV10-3,TGTGCCATCAGTGCCGTAGGGAATAATGAGCAGTTCTTC,CAISAVGNNEQFF
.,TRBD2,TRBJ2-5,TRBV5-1,TGCGCCAGCAGCTTTGATAGCGGGGCTCAACAAGAGACCCAGTACTTC,CASSFDSGAQQETQYF